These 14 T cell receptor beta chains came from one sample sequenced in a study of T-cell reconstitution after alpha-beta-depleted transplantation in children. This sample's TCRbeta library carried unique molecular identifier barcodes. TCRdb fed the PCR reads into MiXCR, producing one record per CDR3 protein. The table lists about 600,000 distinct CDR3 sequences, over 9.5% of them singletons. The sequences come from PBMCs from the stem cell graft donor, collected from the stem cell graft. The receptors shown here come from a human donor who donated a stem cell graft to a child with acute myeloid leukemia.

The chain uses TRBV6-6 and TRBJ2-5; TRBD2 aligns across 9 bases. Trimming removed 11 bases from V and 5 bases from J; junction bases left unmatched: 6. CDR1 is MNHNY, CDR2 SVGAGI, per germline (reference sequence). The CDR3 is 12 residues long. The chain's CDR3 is CAGSGSGETQYF. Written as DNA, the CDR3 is TGTGCCGGTAGCGGGAGCGGGGAGACCCAGTACTTC.

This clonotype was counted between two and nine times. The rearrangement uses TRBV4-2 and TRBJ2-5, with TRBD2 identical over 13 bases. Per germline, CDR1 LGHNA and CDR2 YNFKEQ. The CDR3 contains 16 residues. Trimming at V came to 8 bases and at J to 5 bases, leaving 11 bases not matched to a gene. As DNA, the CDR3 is TGTGCCAGCGGTATTCCGGGACTAGCGGGACTTGAGACCCAGTACTTC. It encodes CASGIPGLAGLETQYF.

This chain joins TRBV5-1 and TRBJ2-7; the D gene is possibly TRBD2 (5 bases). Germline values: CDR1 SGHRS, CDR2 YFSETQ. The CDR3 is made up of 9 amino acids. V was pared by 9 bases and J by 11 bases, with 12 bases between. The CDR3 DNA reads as TGCGCCATCGATAGCGCGAAGTACTTC. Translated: CAIDSAKYF.

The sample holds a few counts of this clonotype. The CDR3 spells CASSEFGGPGETQYF. CDR3 DNA: TGTGCCAGCAGTGAATTTGGGGGTCCGGGGGAGACCCAGTACTTC. The rearrangement joins TRBV25-1 to TRBJ2-5, with D perhaps TRBD1 or TRBD2 (5 bases each). The CDR3 length is 15 residues. V shed 1 base and J shed 5 bases, with 14 bases lying between them. From germline, CDR1 is MGHDK and CDR2 SYGVNS. The variable domain in full, completed from reference TRBV25-1 and TRBJ2-5, reads EADIYQTPRYLVIGTGKKITLECSQTMGHDKMYWYQQDPGMELHLIHYSYGVNSTEKGDLSSESTVSRIRTEHFPLTLESARPSHTSQYLCASSEFGGPGETQYFGPGTRLLVL.

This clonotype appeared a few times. CDR3 nucleotides: TGTGCCAGTAGTATAGGTTCGTCGAGCGGGAGTGAGAATGAGCAGTTCTTC. Protein: CASSIGSSSGSENEQFF. V gene TRBV19 combines with J gene TRBJ2-1; 8 bases are a match to TRBD2. V was clipped by 1 base and J by 7 bases; unmatched bases: 12. Germline loops: CDR1 LNHDA, CDR2 SQIVND (reference sequence). This CDR3 spans 17 amino acids.

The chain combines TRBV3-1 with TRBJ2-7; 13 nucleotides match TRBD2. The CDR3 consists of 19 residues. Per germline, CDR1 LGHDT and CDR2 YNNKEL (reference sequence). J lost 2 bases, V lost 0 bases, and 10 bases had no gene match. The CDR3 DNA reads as TGTGCCAGCAGCCAAGATGGAGTGAGACTAGCGGGAGGAACCTACGAGCAGTACTTC. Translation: CASSQDGVRLAGGTYEQYF.

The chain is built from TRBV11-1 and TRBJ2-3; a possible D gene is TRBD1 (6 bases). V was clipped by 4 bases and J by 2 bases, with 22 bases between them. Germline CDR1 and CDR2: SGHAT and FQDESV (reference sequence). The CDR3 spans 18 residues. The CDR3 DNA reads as TGTGCCAGCAGCTCCAACTCCGACAGGCTGAAATACACAGATACGCAGTATTTT. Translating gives CASSSNSDRLKYTDTQYF.

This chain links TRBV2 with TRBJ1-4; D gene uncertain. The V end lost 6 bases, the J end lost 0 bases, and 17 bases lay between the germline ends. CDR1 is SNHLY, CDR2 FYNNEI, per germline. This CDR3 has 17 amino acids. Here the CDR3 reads CASSSIGQAATNEKLFF. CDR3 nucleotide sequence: TGTGCCAGCAGCTCAATCGGGCAGGCAGCAACTAATGAAAAACTGTTTTTT.

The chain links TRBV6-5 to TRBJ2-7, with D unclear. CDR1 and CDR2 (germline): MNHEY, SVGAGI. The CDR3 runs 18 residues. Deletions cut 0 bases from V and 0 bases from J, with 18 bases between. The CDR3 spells CASSYSSDNTGFSYEQYF. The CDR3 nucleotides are TGTGCCAGCAGTTACTCGAGCGACAATACGGGCTTCTCCTACGAGCAGTACTTC.

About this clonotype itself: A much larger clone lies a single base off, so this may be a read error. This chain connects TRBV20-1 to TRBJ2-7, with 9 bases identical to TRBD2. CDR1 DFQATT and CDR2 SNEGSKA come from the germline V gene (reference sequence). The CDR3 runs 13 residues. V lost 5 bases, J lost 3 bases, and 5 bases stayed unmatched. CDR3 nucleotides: TGCAGTGCTTCCGCACTAGCGGGCTACGAGCAGTACTTC. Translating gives CSASALAGYEQYF.

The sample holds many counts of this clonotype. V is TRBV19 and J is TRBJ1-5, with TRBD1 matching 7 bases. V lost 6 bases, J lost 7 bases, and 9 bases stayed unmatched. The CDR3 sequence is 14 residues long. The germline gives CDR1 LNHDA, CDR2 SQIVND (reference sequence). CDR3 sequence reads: CASSPTGMGQPQHF. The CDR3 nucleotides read TGTGCCAGTAGCCCGACAGGGATGGGACAGCCCCAGCATTTT.

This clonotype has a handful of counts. CDR3 nucleotide sequence: TGCGCCAGCAGCCACCTTGGGACGGATCCTAGCACAGATACGCAGTATTTT. Translating it yields CASSHLGTDPSTDTQYF. The V gene is TRBV4-3, the J gene TRBJ2-3; D tentatively reads TRBD1 or TRBD2 (5 bases each). The CDR3 runs to 17 residues. Germline V gene lookup returns CDR1 LGHNA and CDR2 YSLEER. V was clipped by 3 bases and J by 0 bases, with 16 bases between them.

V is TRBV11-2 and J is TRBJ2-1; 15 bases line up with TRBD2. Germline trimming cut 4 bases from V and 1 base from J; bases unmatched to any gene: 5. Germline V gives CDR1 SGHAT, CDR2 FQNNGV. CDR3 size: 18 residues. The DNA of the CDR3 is TGTGCCAGCAGCTGGGGGACTAGCGGGAGGAGGTCCTACAATGAGCAGTTCTTC. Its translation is CASSWGTSGRRSYNEQFF.

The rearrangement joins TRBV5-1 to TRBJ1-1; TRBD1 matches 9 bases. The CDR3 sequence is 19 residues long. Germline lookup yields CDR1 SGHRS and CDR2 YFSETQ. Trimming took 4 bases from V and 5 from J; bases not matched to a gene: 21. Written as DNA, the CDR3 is TGCGCCAGCAGCACGGATGGGGGGACAGGGTATTCCAACCCAACTGAAGCTTTCTTT. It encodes CASSTDGGTGYSNPTEAFF.